This T cell receptor (beta chain) was obtained from a study of cytotoxic CD8 clonotypes in ibrutinib-treated CLL. As to this clone: The antigen remains undetermined.

Findings and limits, study-wide: Relative to age-matched healthy donors, clonality at baseline was higher, and it tracked circulating CD8+ T-cell counts.

CDR1 MDHEN and CDR2 SYDVKM come from the germline V gene. The CDR3 consists of 16 residues. V gave up 4 bases and J gave up 2 bases; unmatched junction bases: 3. The repertoire was sequenced with immunoSEQ multiplex PCR; TCRdb's copy has only in-frame clones and lacks some. The sample lists 15,000 to 20,000 clones; approximately 61% were seen once. The rearrangement uses TRBV28 and TRBJ2-1, with 12 bases fitting TRBD2. The sequencing used PBMCs, collected after 12 months of ibrutinib treatment. The origin of this receptor is a human donor with chronic lymphocytic leukemia. CDR3 loop: CASSSPSGRAYNEQFF. The CDR3 bases are TGTGCCAGCAGTTCACCTAGCGGGAGGGCCTACAATGAGCAGTTCTTC. Drawing the rest from reference TRBV28 and TRBJ2-1, the complete variable domain is DVKVTQSSRYLVKRTGEKVFLECVQDMDHENMFWYRQDPGLGLRLIYFSYDVKMKEKGDIPEGYSVSREKKERFSLILESASTNQTSMYLCASSSPSGRAYNEQFFGPGTRLTVL.